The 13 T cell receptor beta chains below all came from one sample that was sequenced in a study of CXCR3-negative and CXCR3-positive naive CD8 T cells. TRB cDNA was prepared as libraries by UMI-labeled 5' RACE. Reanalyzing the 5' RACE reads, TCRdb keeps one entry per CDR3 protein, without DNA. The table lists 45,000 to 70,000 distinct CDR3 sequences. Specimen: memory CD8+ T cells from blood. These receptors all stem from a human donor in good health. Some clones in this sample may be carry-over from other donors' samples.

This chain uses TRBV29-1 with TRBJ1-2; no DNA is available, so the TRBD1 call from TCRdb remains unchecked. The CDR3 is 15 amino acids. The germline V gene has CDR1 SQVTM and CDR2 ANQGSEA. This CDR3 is CSVEGPTGTPYGYTF.

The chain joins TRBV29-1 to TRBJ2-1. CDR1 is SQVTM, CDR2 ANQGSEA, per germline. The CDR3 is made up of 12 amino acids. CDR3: CSVVAGYNEQFF.

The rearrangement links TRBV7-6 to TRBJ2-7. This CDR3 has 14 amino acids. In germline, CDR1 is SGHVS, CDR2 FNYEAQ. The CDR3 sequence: CASSLGVDIYEQCF.

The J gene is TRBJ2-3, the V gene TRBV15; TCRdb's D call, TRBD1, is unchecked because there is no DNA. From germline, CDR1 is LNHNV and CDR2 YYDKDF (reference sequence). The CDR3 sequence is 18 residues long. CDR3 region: CATSREGPGQGMTDTQYF.

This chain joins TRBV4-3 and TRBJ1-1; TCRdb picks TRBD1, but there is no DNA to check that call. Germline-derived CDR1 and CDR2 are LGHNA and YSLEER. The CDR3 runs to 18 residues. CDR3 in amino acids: CASSQGPGRLDTGTEAFF.

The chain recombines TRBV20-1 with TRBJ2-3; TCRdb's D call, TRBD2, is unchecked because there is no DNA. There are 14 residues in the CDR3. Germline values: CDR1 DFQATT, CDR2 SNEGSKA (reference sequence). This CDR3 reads CSASVAGATDTQYF.

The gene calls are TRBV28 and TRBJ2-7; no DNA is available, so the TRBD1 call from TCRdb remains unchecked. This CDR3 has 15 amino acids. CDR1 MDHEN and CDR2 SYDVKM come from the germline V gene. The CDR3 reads CASSLSGQGPYEQYF.

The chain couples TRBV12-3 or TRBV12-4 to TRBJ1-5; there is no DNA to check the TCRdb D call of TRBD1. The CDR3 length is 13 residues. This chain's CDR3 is CASSGTGDQPQHF.

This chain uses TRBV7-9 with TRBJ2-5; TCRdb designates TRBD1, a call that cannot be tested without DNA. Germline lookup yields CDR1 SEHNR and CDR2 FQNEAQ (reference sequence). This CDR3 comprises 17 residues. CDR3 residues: CASRSTEGTGDQETQYF.

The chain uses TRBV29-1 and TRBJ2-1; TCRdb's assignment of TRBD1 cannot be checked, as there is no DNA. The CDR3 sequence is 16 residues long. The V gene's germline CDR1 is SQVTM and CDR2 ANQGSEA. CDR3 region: CSVESPDRTSYNEQFF.

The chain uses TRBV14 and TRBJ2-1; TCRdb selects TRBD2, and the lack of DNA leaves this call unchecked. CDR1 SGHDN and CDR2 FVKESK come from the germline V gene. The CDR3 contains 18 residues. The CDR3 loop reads CASSQVLLAGGPYNEQFF.

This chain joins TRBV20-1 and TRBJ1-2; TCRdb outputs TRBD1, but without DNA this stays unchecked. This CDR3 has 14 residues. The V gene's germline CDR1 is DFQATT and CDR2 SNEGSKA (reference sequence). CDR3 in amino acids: CSARQRQNYYGYTF.

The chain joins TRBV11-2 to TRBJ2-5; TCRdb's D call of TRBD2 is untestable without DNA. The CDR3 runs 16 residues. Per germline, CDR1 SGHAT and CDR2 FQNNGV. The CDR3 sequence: CASSLISGSPPETQYF.